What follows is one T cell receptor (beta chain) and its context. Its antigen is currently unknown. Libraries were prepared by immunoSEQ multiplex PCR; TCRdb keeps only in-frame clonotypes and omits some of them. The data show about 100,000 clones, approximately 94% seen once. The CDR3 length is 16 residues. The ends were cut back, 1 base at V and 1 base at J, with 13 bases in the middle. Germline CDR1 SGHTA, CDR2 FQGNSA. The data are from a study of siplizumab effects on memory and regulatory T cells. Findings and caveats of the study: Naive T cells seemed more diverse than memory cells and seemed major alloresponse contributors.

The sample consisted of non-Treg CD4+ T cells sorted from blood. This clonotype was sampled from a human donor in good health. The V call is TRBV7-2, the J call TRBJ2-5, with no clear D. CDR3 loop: CASSLGVANFQETQYF. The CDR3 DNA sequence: TGTGCCAGCAGCTTAGGCGTCGCGAATTTCCAAGAGACCCAGTACTTC. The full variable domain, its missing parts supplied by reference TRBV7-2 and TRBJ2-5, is GAGVSQSPSNKVTEKGKDVELRCDPISGHTALYWYRQSLGQGLEFLIYFQGNSAPDKSGLPSDRFSAERTGGSVSTLTIQRTQQEDSAVYLCASSLGVANFQETQYFGPGTRLLVL.